The entry below gives a single TCR beta chain sequence along with its context. The antigen it binds to is not known. No per-base quality is available; no much larger clone lies one base away. Libraries were prepared through the immunoSEQ multiplex PCR assay. Deep sequencing of rearranged TCR beta loci, alongside multiparametric flow cytometry, was used to profile T cell repertoires. The immuneACCESS repertoire file appears here via TCRdb, limited to in-frame rearrangements. These files lack a portion of the clones; in checked studies, under half of the deficit traces to unresolved V genes, and the cause of the others is not known. In this sample the table shows about 70,000 clones, around 92% of which occur a single time. The ten largest account for 2.2% of the sample. The germline V gene gives CDR1 as SGHAT and CDR2 as FQNNGV. From the cysteine up to the phenylalanine, the CDR3 has a length of 19 residues. Only the CDR3 DNA is retained, 57 bases long and in frame from the first base. V was cut back by 0 bases and J by 1 base, leaving a gap of 18 bases between them.

This sample is part of a study of lymphopenia after photon versus proton radiotherapy (dated by TCRdb to about 2019). Turning to the overall study: The study compared the immunological effects of photon versus proton radiation therapy in patients with gastrointestinal tumors who developed high-grade lymphopenia. The cohort comprised under 25 patients with gastrointestinal tumors who received either photon or proton therapy and then developed lymphopenia. The goal of the study was to characterize the differences between the two radiation modalities in how they affect the immune system. Study-wide findings and limitations: The authors looked at the survival association only in patients who died, and they framed better survival with proton therapy as a possibility rather than a demonstrated result. Relative stability during treatment was observed in proton-treated patients, whereas loss of naive T cells and TCR diversity and gain of effector/memory populations were observed in photon-treated patients. Among patients across the cohort who died, overall survival time showed an inverse correlation with a larger post-nadir drop in TCR diversity. After the lymphocyte count nadir, oligoclonal expansion, especially of CD8+ Temra cells, was observed in photon-treated repertoires, and the drop in diversity was driven by this expansion.

The TCR comes from a woman in her thirties or forties with cholangiocarcinoma. This specimen consisted of peripheral blood, obtained from a patient treated with photon-based radiotherapy. Here the chain combines TRBV11-2 and TRBJ2-2; the D segment could be TRBD2, given 6 matching bases. The sequenced DNA: TGTGCCAGCAGCTTAGATCGCTTGGGTTTGCGGGAGAACACCGGGGAGCTGTTTTTT. Its translation is CASSLDRLGLRENTGELFF.